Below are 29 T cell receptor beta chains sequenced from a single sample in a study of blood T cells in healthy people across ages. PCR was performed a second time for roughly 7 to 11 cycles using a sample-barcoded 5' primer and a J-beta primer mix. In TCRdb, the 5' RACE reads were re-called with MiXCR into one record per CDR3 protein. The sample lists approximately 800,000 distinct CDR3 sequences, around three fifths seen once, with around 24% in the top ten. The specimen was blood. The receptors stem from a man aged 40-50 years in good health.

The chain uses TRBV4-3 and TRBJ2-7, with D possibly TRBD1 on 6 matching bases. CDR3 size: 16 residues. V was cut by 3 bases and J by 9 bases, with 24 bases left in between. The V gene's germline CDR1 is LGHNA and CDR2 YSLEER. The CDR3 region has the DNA TGCGCCAGCAGCCACCACGCCGACGACAGGCGAGGACGGCAGTACTTC. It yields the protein CASSHHADDRRGRQYF.

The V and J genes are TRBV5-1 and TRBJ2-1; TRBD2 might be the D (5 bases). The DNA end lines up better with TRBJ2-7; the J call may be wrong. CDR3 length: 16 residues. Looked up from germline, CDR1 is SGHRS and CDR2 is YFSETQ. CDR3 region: CASTLRVSGTYNEQYF. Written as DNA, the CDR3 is TGCGCCAGCACCCTAAGAGTGAGCGGTACCTACAATGAGCAGTACTTC.

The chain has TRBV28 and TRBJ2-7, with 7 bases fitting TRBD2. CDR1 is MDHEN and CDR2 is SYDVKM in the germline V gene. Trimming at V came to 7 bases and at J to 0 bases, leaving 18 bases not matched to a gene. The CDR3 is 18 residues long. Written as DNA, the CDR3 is TGTGCCAGCAACCCAGCCGTCGTATCCGGGACTAACTCCTACGAGCAGTACTTC. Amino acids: CASNPAVVSGTNSYEQYF.

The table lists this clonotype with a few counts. The CDR3 nucleotides read TGCGCCAGCGGCGTCGGGGGCGCGGGTCATCAGCCCCAGCATTTT. Its protein is CASGVGGAGHQPQHF. The chain joins TRBV10-2 to TRBJ1-5; weak D call: TRBD1 (6 bases). CDR1 and CDR2 from the germline V gene are WSHSY and SAAADI. V was cut by 8 bases and J by 5 bases, with 19 bases left in between. This CDR3 has 15 amino acids.

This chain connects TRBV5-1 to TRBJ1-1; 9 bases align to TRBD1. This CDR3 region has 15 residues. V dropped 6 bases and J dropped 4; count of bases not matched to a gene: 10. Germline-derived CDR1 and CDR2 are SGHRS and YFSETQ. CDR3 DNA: TGCGCCAGCACGTTGGACAGGGGACGGTCCACTGAAGCTTTCTTT. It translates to CASTLDRGRSTEAFF.

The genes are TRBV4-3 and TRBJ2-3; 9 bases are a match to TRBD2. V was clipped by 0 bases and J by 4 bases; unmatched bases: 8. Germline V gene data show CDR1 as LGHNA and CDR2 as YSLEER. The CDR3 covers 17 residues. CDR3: CASSQDPRTSDPDTQYF. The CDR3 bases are TGCGCCAGCAGCCAAGATCCAAGGACTAGCGACCCAGATACGCAGTATTTT.

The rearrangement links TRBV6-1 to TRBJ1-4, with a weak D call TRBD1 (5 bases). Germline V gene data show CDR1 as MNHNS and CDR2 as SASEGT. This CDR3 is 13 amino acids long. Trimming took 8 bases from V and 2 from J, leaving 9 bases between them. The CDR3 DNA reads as TGTGCCAGCGGGGGACGGACTAATGAAAAACTGTTTTTT. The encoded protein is CASGGRTNEKLFF.

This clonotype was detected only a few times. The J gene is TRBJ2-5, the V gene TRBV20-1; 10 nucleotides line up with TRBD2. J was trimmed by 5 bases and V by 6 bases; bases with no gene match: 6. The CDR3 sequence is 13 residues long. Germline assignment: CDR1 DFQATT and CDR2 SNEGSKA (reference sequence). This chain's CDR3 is CSASGRAYETQYF. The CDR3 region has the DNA TGCAGTGCGAGCGGGAGGGCCTATGAGACCCAGTACTTC.

The CDR3 loop is CASSSAVLTQETQYF. The CDR3 DNA is TGTGCCAGCAGTTCTGCGGTCTTGACCCAAGAGACCCAGTACTTC. V gene TRBV12-3 or TRBV12-4 combines with J gene TRBJ2-5, with D uncertain. The CDR3 loop spans 15 amino acids. Trimming took 4 bases from V and 1 from J, leaving 13 bases between them.

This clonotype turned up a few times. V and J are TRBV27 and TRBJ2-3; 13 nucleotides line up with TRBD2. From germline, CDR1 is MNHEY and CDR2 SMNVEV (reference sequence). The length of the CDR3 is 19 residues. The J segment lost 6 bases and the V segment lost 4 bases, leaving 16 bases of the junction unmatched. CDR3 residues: CASSSLLTSGGRVLDTQYF. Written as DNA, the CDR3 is TGTGCCAGCAGTTCCCTGTTGACTAGCGGGGGGAGGGTACTCGATACGCAGTATTTT.

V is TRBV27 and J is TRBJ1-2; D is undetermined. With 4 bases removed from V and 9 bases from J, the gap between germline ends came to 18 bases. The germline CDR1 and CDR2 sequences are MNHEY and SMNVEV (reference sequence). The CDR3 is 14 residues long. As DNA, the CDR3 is TGTGCCAGCAGTTGGCGGGAATCGGGGAGACGCTACACCTTC. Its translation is CASSWRESGRRYTF.

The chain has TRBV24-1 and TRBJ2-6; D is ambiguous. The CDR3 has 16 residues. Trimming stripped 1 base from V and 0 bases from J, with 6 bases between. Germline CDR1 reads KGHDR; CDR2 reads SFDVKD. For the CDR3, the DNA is TGTGCCACCAGTGATTTACCGGGCTCTGGGGCCAACGTCCTGACTTTC. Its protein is CATSDLPGSGANVLTF.

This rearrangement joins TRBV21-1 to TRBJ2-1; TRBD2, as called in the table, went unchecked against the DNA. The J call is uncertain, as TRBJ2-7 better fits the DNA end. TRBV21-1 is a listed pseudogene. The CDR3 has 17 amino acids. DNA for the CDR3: TGTGCCAGCGGTGCCGGGACTAGCGGGAGCAAGTACTACGAGCAGTACTTC. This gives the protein CASGAGTSGSKYYEQYF.

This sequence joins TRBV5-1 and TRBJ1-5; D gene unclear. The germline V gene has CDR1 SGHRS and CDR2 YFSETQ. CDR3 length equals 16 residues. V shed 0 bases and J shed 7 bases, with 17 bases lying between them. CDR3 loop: CASSLEATGAGQPQHF. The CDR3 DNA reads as TGCGCCAGCAGCTTGGAAGCTACGGGCGCGGGGCAGCCCCAGCATTTT. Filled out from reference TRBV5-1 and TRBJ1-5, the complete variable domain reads KAGVTQTPRYLIKTRGQQVTLSCSPISGHRSVSWYQQTPGQGLQFLFEYFSETQRNKGNFPGRFSGRQFSNSRSEMNVSTLELGDSALYLCASSLEATGAGQPQHFGDGTRLSIL.

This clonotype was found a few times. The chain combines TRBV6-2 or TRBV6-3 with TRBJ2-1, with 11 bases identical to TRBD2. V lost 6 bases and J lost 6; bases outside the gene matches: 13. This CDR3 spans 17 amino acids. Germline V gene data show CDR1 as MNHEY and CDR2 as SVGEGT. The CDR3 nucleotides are TGTGCCAGCAGCCTCTTAGCGGGGGGGTCCCCTGGCAATGAGCAGTTCTTC. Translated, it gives CASSLLAGGSPGNEQFF.

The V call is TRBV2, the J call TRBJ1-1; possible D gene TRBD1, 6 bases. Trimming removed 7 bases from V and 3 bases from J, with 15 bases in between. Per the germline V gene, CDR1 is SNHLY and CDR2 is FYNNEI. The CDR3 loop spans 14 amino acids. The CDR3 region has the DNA TGTGCCAGCATTTCTGGGACACGCGACACTGAAGCTTTCTTT. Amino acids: CASISGTRDTEAFF. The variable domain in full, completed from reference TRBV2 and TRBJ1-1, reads EPEVTQTPSHQVTQMGQEVILRCVPISNHLYFYWYRQILGQKVEFLVSFYNNEISEKSEIFDDQFSVERPDGSNFTLKIRSTKLEDSAMYFCASISGTRDTEAFFGQGTRLTVV.

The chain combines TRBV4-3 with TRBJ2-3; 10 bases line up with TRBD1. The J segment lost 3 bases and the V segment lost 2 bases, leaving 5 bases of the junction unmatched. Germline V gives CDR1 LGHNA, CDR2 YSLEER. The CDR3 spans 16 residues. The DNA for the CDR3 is TGCGCCAGCAGCCAATGGACAGGGGGTAGTACAGATACGCAGTATTTT. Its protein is CASSQWTGGSTDTQYF.

The CDR3: CASRLGDYGYTF. The DNA for the CDR3 is TGTGCCAGCAGGTTGGGGGACTATGGCTACACCTTC. The chain recombines TRBV7-9 with TRBJ1-2; perhaps TRBD1 as D (5 bases). The germline V gene has CDR1 SEHNR and CDR2 FQNEAQ (reference sequence). The CDR3 is 12 residues long. V was shortened by 6 bases and J by 3 bases, with 8 bases between the two germline ends.

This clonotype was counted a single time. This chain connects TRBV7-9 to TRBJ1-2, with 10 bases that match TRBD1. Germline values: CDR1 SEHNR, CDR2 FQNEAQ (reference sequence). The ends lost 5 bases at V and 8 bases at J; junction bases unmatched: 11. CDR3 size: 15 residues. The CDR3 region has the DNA TGTGCCAGCAGCGTTGCCGCCGGGACAGGGGACGGCTACACCTTC. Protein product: CASSVAAGTGDGYTF.

CDR3 DNA sequence: TGTGCCAGCAGCTCCCACGGGGGCGGGAGTTCGGGAGAGCAGTACTTC. Protein: CASSSHGGGSSGEQYF. The chain carries TRBV7-2 and TRBJ2-4, with D tentatively TRBD2 (7 bases). This CDR3 is built from 16 residues. Trimming took 4 bases from V and 13 from J, leaving 26 bases between them. Looked up from germline, CDR1 is SGHTA and CDR2 is FQGNSA.

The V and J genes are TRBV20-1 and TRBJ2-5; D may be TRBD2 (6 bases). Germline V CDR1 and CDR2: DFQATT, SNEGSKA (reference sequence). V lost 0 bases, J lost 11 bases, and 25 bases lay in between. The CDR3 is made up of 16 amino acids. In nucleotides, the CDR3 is TGCAGTGCTAGAGATTTAATAGGCGGGGAACTGAAGGAGCAGTACTTC. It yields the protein CSARDLIGGELKEQYF.

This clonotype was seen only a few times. This CDR3 is CASSYIAGGPKEQYF. CDR3 nucleotide sequence: TGTGCCAGCAGTTACATAGCGGGAGGGCCTAAGGAGCAGTACTTC. V and J are TRBV6-5 and TRBJ2-5, with 11 bases fitting TRBD2. This CDR3 is built from 15 residues. Germline-derived CDR1 and CDR2 are MNHEY and SVGAGI. The junction had 10 bases not matched to a gene; V was cut back by 2 bases and J by 11 bases.

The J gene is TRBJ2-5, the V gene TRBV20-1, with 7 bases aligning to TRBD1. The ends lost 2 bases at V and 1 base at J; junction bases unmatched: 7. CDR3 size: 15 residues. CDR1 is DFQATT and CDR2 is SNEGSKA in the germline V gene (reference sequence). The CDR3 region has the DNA TGCAGTGCTAGATCCTGGGACAGCATCCAAGAGACCCAGTACTTC. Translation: CSARSWDSIQETQYF.

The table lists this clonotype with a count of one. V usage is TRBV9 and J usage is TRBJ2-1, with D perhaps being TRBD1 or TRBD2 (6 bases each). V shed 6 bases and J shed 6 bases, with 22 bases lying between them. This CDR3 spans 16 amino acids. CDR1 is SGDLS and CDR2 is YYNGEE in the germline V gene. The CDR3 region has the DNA TGTGCCAGCAATCATGGGGGGCGCGAGGGCCGCAATGAGCAGTTCTTC. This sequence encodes CASNHGGREGRNEQFF.

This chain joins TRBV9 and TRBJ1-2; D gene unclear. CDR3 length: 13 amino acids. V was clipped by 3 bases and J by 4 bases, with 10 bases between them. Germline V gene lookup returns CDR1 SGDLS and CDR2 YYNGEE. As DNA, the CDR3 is TGTGCCAGCAGCGAAGGCCGGGGCTATGGCTACACCTTC. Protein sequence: CASSEGRGYGYTF.

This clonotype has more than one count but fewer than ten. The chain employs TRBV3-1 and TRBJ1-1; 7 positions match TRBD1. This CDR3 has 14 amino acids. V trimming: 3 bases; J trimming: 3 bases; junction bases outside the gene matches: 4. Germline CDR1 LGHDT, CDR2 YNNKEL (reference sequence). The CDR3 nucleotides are TGTGCCAGCAGCCATCAGGGGGTTGACACTGAAGCTTTCTTT. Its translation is CASSHQGVDTEAFF.

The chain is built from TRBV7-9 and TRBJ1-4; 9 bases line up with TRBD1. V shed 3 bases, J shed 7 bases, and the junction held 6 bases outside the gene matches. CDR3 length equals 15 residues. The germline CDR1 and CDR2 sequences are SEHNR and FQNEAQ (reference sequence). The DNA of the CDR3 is TGTGCCAGCAGCTTGGCGACAGGGGGGAGTGAAAAACTGTTTTTT. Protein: CASSLATGGSEKLFF.

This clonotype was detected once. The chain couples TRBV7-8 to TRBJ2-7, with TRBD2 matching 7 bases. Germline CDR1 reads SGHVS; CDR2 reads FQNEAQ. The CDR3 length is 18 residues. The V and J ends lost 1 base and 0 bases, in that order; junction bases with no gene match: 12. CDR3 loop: CASSLVLGGVILSYEQYF. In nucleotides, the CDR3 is TGTGCCAGCAGCTTAGTTTTGGGAGGGGTAATCCTCTCCTACGAGCAGTACTTC.

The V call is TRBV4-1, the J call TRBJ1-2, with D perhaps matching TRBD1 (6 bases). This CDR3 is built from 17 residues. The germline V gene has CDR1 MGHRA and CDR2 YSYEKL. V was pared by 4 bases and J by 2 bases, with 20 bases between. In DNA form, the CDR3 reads TGCGCCAGCAGCCCCTGGACCGGGGGCAGCCTCAACTATGGCTACACCTTC. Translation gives CASSPWTGGSLNYGYTF.